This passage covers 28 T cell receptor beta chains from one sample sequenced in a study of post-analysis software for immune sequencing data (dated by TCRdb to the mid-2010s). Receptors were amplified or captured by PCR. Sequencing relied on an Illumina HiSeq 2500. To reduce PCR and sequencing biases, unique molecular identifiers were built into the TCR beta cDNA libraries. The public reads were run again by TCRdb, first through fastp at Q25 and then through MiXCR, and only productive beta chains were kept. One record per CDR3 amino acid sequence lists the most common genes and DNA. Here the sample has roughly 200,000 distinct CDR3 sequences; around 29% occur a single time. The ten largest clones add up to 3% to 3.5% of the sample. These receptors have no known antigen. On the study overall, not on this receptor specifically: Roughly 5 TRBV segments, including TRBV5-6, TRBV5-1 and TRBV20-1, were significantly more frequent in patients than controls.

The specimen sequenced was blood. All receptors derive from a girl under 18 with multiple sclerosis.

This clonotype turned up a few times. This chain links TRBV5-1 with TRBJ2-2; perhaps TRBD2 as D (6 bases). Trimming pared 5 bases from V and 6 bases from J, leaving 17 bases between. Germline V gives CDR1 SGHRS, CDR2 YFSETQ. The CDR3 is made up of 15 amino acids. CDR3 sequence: CASRSEGLGSGELFF. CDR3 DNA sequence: TGCGCCAGCAGGTCGGAGGGTCTGGGTTCCGGGGAGCTGTTTTTT.

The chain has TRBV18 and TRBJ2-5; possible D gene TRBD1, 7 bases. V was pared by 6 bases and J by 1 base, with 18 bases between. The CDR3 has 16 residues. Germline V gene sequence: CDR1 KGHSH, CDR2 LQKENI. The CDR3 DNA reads TGTGCCAGCTCTCCTAGACAGGGAGGATTCCAAGAGACCCAGTACTTC. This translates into CASSPRQGGFQETQYF. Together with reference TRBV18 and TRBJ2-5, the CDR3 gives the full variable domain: NAGVMQNPRHLVRRRGQEARLRCSPMKGHSHVYWYRQLPEEGLKFMVYLQKENIIDESGMPKERFSAEFPKEGPSILRIQQVVRGDSAAYFCASSPRQGGFQETQYFGPGTRLLVL.

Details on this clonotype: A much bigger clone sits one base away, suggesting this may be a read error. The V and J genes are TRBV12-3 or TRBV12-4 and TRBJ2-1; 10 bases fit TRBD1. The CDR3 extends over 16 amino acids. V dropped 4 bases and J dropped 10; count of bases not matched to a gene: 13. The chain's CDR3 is CASSWGQGTTGLEQFF. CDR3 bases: TGTGCCAGCAGTTGGGGACAGGGGACCACCGGCCTCGAGCAGTTCTTC.

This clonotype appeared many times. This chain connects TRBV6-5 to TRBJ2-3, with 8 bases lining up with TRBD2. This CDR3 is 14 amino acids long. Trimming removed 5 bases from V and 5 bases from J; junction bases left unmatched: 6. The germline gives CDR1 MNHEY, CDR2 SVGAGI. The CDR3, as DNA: TGTGCCAGCAGTGAGGGACTAGTCGGAGATACGCAGTATTTT. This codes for CASSEGLVGDTQYF.

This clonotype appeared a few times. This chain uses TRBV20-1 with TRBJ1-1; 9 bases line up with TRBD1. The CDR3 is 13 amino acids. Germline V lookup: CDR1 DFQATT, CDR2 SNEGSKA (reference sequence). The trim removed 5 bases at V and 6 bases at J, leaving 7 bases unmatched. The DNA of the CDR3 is TGCAGTGCTTACAGGGGGCGCTTGGCTGAAGCTTTCTTT. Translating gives CSAYRGRLAEAFF.

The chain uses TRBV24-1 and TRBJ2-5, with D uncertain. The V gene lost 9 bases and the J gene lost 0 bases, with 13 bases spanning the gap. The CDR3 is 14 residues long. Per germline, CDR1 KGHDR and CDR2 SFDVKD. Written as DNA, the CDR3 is TGTGCCACCTCGCCAAAGGCGGACCAAGAGACCCAGTACTTC. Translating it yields CATSPKADQETQYF.

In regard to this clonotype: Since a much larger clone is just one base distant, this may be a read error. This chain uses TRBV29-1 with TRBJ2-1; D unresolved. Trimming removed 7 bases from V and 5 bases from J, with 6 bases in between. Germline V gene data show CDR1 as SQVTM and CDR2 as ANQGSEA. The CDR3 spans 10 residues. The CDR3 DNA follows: TGCAGCGCCAGTAACAATGAGCAGTTCTTC. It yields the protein CSASNNEQFF.

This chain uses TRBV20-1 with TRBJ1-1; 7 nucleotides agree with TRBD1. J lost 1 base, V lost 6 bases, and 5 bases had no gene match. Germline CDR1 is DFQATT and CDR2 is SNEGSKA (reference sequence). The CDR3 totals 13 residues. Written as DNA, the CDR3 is TGCAGTGCCAAAAAGGGGGCGAACACTGAAGCTTTCTTT. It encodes CSAKKGANTEAFF.

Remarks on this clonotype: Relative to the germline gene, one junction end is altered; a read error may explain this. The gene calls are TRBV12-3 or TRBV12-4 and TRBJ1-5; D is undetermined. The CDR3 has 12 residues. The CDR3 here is CAGSLSRQPQHF. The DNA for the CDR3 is TGTGCCGGCAGCCTCTCTCGGCAGCCCCAGCATTTT.

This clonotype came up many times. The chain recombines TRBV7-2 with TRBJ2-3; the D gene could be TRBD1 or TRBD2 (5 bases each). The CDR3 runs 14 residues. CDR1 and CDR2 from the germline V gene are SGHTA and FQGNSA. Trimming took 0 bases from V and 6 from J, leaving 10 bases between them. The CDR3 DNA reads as TGTGCCAGCAGCTTAGCCGGGGCTGGGGATACGCAGTATTTT. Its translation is CASSLAGAGDTQYF.

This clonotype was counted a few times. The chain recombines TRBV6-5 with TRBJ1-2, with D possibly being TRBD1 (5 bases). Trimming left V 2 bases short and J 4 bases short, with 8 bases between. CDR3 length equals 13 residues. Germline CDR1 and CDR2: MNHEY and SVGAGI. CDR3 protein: CASSYAGLYGYTF. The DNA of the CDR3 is TGTGCCAGCAGTTACGCGGGACTCTATGGCTACACCTTC.

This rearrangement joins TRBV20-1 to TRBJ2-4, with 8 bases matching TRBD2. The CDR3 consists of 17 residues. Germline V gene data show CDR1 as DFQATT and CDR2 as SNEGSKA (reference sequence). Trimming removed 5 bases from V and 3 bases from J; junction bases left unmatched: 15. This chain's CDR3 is CSARAPTSGIVKNIQYF. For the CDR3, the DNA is TGCAGTGCTCGCGCCCCAACTAGCGGCATAGTCAAAAACATTCAGTACTTC.

As DNA, the CDR3 is TGCGCCAGCAGCTCGGGACGAAAGACAGGGGGCAAGACCTACGAGCAGTACTTC. Translation: CASSSGRKTGGKTYEQYF. This chain joins TRBV5-1 and TRBJ2-7; 10 bases are shared with TRBD1. Germline CDR1 SGHRS, CDR2 YFSETQ. The CDR3 length is 18 residues. The trim removed 3 bases at V and 2 bases at J, leaving 14 bases unmatched.

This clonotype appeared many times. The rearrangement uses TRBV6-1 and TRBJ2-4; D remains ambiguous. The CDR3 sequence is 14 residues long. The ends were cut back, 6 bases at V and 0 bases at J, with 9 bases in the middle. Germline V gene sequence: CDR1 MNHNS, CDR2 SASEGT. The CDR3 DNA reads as TGTGCCAGCAGAGTTGGGCTAGCCAAAAACATTCAGTACTTC. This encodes CASRVGLAKNIQYF.

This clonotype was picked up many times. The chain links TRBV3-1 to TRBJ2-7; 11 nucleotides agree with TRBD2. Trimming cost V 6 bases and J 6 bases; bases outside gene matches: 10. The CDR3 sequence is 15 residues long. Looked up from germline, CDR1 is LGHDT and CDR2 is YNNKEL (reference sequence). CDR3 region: CASSVTSGSFSEQYF. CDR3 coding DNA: TGTGCCAGCAGTGTAACTAGCGGGAGCTTCAGCGAGCAGTACTTC.

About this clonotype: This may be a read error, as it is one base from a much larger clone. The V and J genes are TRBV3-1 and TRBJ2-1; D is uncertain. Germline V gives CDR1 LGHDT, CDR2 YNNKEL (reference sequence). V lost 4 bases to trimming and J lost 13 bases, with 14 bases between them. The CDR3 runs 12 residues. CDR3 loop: CASSPPRETQFF. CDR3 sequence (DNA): TGTGCCAGCAGCCCCCCGAGAGAGACCCAGTTCTTC.

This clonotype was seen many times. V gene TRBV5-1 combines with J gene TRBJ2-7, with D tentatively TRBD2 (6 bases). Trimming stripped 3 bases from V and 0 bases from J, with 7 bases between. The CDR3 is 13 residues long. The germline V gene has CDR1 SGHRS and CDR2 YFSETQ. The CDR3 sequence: CASSSDYSYEQYF. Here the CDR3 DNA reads TGCGCCAGCAGCTCGGACTACTCCTACGAGCAGTACTTC. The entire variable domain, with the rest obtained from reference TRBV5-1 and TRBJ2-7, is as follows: KAGVTQTPRYLIKTRGQQVTLSCSPISGHRSVSWYQQTPGQGLQFLFEYFSETQRNKGNFPGRFSGRQFSNSRSEMNVSTLELGDSALYLCASSSDYSYEQYFGPGTRLTVT.

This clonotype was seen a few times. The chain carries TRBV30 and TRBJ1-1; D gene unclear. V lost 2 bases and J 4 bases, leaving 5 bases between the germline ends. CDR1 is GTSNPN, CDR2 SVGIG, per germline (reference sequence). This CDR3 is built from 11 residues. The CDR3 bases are TGTGCCTGGAGTAAGCGCACTGAAGCTTTCTTT. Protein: CAWSKRTEAFF.

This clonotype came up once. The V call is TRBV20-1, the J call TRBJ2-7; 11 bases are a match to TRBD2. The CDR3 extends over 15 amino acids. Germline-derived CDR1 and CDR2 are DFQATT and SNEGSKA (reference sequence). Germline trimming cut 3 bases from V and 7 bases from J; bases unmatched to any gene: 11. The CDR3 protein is CSASLLAGGPNEQYF. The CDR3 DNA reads TGCAGTGCTAGTTTGCTAGCGGGAGGCCCTAATGAGCAGTACTTC.

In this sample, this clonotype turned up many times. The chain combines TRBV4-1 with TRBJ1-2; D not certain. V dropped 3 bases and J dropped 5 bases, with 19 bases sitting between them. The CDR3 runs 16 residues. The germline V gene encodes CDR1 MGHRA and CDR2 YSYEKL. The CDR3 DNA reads TGCGCCAGCAGCCAGAACGGAGAGGACTACCGGTATGGCTACACCTTC. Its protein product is CASSQNGEDYRYGYTF.

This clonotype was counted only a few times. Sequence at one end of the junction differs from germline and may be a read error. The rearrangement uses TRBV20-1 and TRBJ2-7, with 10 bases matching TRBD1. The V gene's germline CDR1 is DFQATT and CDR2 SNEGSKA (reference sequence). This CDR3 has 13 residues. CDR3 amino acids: CSAPPGQGYGQYF. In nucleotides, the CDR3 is TGCAGTGCTCCGCCGGGACAGGGGTACGGGCAGTACTTC.

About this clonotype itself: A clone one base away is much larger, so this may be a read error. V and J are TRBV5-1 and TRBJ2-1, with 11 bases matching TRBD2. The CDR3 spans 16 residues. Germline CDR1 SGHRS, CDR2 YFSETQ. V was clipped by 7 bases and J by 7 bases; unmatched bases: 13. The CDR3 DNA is TGCGCCAGCTGCTGGGTAGCGGGAGGGCCGGGGAATGAGCAGTTCTTC. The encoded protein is CASCWVAGGPGNEQFF.

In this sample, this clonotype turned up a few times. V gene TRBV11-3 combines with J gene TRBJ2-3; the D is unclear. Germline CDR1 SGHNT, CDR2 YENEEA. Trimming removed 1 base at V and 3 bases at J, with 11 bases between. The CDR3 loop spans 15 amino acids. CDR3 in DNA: TGTGCCAGCAGCTTAGGACAATTAGGGACAGATACGCAGTATTTT. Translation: CASSLGQLGTDTQYF. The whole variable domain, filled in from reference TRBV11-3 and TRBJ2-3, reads EAGVVQSPRYKIIEKKQPVAFWCNPISGHNTLYWYLQNLGQGPELLIRYENEEAVDDSQLPKDRFSAERLKGVDSTLKIQPAELGDSAVYLCASSLGQLGTDTQYFGPGTRLTVL.

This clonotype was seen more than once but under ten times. CDR3 in amino acids: CASSEKNLGQETQYF. CDR3 nucleotide sequence: TGTGCCAGCAGTGAAAAAAACCTGGGGCAAGAGACCCAGTACTTC. The chain combines TRBV2 with TRBJ2-5; unclear D gene. CDR3 length equals 15 residues. With 2 bases removed from V and 2 bases from J, the gap between germline ends came to 12 bases. CDR1 SNHLY and CDR2 FYNNEI come from the germline V gene.

CDR3 region: CASRLHGSSGANVLTF. In nucleotides, the CDR3 is TGTGCCAGCAGGCTCCACGGGAGCTCTGGGGCCAACGTCCTGACTTTC. This chain links TRBV12-3 or TRBV12-4 with TRBJ2-6, with D perhaps matching TRBD2 (6 bases). The CDR3 contains 16 residues. With 6 bases removed from V and 0 bases from J, the gap between germline ends came to 12 bases.

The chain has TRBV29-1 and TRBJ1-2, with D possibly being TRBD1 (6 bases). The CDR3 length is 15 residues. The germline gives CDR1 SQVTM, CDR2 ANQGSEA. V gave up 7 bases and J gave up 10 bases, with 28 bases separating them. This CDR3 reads CSAGRVARGKIIYTF. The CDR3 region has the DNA TGCAGCGCCGGTCGCGTGGCCAGGGGTAAAATTATCTACACCTTC.

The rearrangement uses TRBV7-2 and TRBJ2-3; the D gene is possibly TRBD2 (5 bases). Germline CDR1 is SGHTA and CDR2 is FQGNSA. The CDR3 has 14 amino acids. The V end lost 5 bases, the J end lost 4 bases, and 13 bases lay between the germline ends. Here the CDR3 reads CASSPVLASDTQYF. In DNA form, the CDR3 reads TGTGCCAGCAGCCCGGTTCTAGCTTCAGATACGCAGTATTTT.

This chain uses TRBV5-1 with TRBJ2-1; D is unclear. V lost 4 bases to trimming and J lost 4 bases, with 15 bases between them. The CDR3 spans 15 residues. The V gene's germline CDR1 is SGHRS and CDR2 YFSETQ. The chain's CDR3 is CASSVGPSSYNEQFF. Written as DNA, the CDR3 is TGCGCCAGCAGCGTGGGTCCTTCCTCTTACAATGAGCAGTTCTTC.